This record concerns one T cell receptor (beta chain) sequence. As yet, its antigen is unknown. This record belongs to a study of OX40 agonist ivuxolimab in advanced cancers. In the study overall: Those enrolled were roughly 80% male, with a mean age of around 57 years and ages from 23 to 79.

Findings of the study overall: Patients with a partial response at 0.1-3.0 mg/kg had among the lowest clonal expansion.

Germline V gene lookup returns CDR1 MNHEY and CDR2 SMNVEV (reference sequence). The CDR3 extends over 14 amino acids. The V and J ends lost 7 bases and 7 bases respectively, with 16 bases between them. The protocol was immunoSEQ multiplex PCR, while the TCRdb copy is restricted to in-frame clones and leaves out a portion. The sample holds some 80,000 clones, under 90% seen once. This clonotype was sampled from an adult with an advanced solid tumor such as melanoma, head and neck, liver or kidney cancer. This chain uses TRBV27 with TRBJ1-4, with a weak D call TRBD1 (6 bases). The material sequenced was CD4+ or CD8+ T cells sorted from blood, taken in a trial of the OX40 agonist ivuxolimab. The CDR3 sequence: CASNSGGASEKLFF. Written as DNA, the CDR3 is TGTGCCAGCAACTCCGGGGGGGCTAGTGAAAAACTGTTTTTT.